This TCR beta chain was found in a study of regulatory T cells in long-lasting Graves disease. Time point noted: newly diagnosed GD, antithyroid drugs for less than 3 months. PBMC-derived RNA was used for the TCR library. CDR1 LNHNV and CDR2 YYDKDF come from the germline V gene (reference sequence). V shed 2 bases, J shed 6 bases, and the junction held 7 bases outside the gene matches. This CDR3 comprises 16 residues. Libraries of TCR beta came from iRepertoire HTBI primers plus Arm-PCR of CDR3 regions. TCRdb itself ran the multiplex PCR reads through MiXCR, one entry per CDR3 protein. The profile shows hundreds of thousands of distinct CDR3 sequences, roughly 15% of them singletons. This same sample was also part of a study on T cells in Graves' hyperthyroidism and ophthalmopathy.

The source was peripheral blood mononuclear cells (PBMCs), collected at new diagnosis, from a patient treated with antithyroid drugs. The V gene is TRBV15, the J gene TRBJ2-7, with 13 bases aligning to TRBD2. The TCR was taken from a woman between 25 and 40 years old with Graves disease. This chain's CDR3 is CATSRLGGLAGAEQYF. The DNA of the CDR3 is TGTGCCACCAGCAGATTAGGAGGACTAGCGGGAGCCGAGCAGTACTTC.